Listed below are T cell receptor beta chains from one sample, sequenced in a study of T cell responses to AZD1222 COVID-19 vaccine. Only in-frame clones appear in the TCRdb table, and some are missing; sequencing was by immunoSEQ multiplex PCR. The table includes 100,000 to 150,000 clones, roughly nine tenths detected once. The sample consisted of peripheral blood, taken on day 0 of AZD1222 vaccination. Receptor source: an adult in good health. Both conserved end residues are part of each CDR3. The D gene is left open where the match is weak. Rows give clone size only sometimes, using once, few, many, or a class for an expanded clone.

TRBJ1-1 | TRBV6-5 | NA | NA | CASSYSKAEKEAFF | TGTGCCAGCAGTTACTCGAAGGCGGAGAAAGAAGCTTTCTTT
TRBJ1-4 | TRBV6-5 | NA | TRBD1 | CASTNRGSNEKLFF | TGTGCCAGCACCAACAGGGGTTCTAATGAAAAACTGTTTTTT
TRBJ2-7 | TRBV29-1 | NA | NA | CSVEVDYEQYF | TGCAGCGTTGAAGTTGACTACGAGCAGTACTTC
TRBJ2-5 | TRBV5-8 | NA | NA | CASSLAGMTQYF | TGTGCCAGCAGCTTGGCCGGGATGACCCAGTACTTC
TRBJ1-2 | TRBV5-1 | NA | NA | CASSLDRGQGRYTF | TGCGCCAGCAGCTTGGATCGGGGGCAAGGGAGATACACCTTC
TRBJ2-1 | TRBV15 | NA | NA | CATSKVTGHEQFF | TGTGCCACCAGCAAGGTGACGGGCCATGAGCAGTTCTTC
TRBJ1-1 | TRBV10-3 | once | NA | CAIRTEAFF | TGTGCCATTCGTACCGAAGCTTTCTTT
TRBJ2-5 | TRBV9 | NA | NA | CASSVRGGEETQYF | TGTGCCAGCAGCGTACGTGGGGGCGAAGAGACCCAGTACTTC
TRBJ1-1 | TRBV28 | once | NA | CASSLMINTEAFF | TGTGCCAGCAGTTTAATGATTAACACTGAAGCTTTCTTT
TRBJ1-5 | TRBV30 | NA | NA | CAWSRAQEGQPQHF | TGTGCCTGGAGCCGGGCCCAGGAAGGGCAGCCCCAGCATTTT
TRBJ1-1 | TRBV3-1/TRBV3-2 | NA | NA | CASSRSGQPEAFF | TGTGCCAGCAGCCGTAGTGGGCAACCTGAAGCTTTCTTT
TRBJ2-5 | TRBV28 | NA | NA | CASSLLLKTQYF | TGTGCCAGCAGTTTACTTTTAAAGACCCAGTACTTC
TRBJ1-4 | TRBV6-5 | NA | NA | CASSRGANEKLFF | TGTGCCAGCTCCCGTGGGGCTAATGAAAAACTGTTTTTT
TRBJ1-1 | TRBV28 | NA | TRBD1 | CASSLYQGVSTEAFF | TGTGCCAGCAGTTTGTACCAGGGGGTGAGCACTGAAGCTTTCTTT
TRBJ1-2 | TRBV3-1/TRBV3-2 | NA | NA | CASSQDRPGGYTF | TGTGCCAGCAGCCAAGACAGGCCTGGTGGCTACACCTTC
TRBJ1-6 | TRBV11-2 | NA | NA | CASSLVTDNSPLHF | TGTGCCAGCAGCTTAGTGACAGATAATTCACCCCTCCACTTT
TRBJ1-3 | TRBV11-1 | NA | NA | CASSLGTQQGNTIYF | TGTGCCAGCAGCTTGGGGACCCAACAAGGAAACACCATATATTTT